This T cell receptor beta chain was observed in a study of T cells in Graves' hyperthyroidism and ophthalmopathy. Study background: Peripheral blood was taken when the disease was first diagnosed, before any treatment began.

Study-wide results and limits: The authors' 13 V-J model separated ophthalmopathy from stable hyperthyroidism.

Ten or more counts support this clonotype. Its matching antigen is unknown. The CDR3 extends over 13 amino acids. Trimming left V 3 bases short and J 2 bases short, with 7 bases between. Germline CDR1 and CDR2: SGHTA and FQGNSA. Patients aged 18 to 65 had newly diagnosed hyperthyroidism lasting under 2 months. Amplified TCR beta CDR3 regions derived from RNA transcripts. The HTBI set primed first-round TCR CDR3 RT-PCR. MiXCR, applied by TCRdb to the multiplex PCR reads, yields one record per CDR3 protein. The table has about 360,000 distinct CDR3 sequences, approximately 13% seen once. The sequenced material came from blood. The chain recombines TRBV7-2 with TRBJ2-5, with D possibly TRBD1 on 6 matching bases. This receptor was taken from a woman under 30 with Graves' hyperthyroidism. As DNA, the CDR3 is TGTGCCAGCAGCTTCACAGGGCAAGAGACCCAGTACTTC. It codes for CASSFTGQETQYF.